The clone carrying this T cell receptor beta chain appeared many times. Each library that profiled naive CD8 cells came from approximately 20,000 to 1,000,000 sorted cells with 10%, 30% or 50% RNA. Naive CD8 T cells were picked out by sorting for CD8+CD4-CCR7+CD45RA+. The data are from a study of molecular identifiers for immune sequencing clone quantification. TCRdb ran MiXCR on the PCR reads and lists one entry per CDR3 protein. The repertoire holds tens of thousands of distinct CDR3 sequences, with approximately 25% as singletons. The CDR3 has 13 amino acids. V was cut by 1 base and J by 2 bases, with 4 bases left in between. Germline V gene data show CDR1 as SGHDT and CDR2 as YYEEEE.

This clonotype was sampled from a human donor in good health. Some libraries in this study had Jurkat cell RNA spiked in. Sequencing used naive CD8+ T cells from blood, with Jurkat cell RNA spiked in. Noted subset: FACS-sorted CD8+CD4-CCR7+CD45RA+ naive T cells. The rearrangement links TRBV5-6 to TRBJ1-5; D gene unclear. The CDR3 spells CASSLSGNQPQHF. The DNA of the CDR3 is TGTGCCAGCAGCTTGTCAGGCAATCAGCCCCAGCATTTT. Based on the CDR3 plus reference TRBV5-6 and TRBJ1-5, the full variable domain is DAGVTQSPTHLIKTRGQQVTLRCSPKSGHDTVSWYQQALGQGPQFIFQYYEEEERQRGNFPDRFSGHQFPNYSSELNVNALLLGDSALYLCASSLSGNQPQHFGDGTRLSIL.